The rows below give T cell receptor beta chains drawn from one sample of a study of CD8+CD57+ T cells in acquired aplastic anemia. TCRdb processed the reads anew with MiXCR; each CDR3 protein has one entry. Of 150,000 or so distinct CDR3 sequences in the sample, around 50% are singletons; the top ten hold approximately 3%. Material for sequencing was sorted CD4+, CD8+, or CD8+CD57+ T cells (not recorded which) from PBMCs. Every receptor here comes from a human donor with aplastic anemia. The CDR3 runs from the conserved cysteine through the conserved F or W. A D gene is named only where the DNA matches it firmly. The listing skips clone size in some rows; elsewhere it reads once, few, many or a size class.

V gene	clone size	D gene	J gene	CDR3 DNA	CDR3 protein
TRBV7-2	once	TRBD1	TRBJ1-5	TGTGCCAGCAGCTTAGGGGACAGGGGGTATCAGCCCCAGCATTTT	CASSLGDRGYQPQHF
TRBV29-1	few	.	TRBJ1-2	TGCAGCGTTGTGGTCAGCGAGACGGGGGGCTACACCTTC	CSVVVSETGGYTF
TRBV29-1	.	.	TRBJ1-2	TGCAGCGTTGAATGGGCGGGAGAGGGGTATGGCTACACCTTC	CSVEWAGEGYGYTF
TRBV11-1	once	TRBD2	TRBJ2-3	TGTGCCAGCAGCTTAGGACTAGCGGGAGGGCCGTCCACAGATACGCAGTATTTT	CASSLGLAGGPSTDTQYF
TRBV5-8	few	TRBD2	TRBJ2-3	TGTGCCAGCAGCTTGCTAGCGGGAGTTGATACGCAGTATTTT	CASSLLAGVDTQYF
TRBV12-3/TRBV12-4	many	.	TRBJ2-1	TGTGCCAGCAGTTTAATCGAAGGCAATGAGCAGTTCTTC	CASSLIEGNEQFF
TRBV19	.	TRBD1	TRBJ2-7	TGTGCCACCAAGGACAGGGTAAACGCCGAGCAGTACTTT	CATKDRVNAEQYF
TRBV9	.	.	TRBJ2-3	TGTGCCAGCAGCGTAGCACCGCAGAGAGATACGCAGTATTTT	CASSVAPQRDTQYF
TRBV19	.	.	TRBJ2-7	TGTGCCAGTAGTCCTAGGGCAGGGATCTCCGAGCAGTACTTC	CASSPRAGISEQYF
TRBV3-1	.	.	TRBJ1-6	TGTGCCAGCAGCCAATCGGGACAAGCGATTACACCCCTCCACTTT	CASSQSGQAITPLHF
TRBV2	.	.	TRBJ2-7	TGTGCCAGCAGATCGGGGGCCGAGCAGTACTTC	CASRSGAEQYF
TRBV29-1	.	.	TRBJ2-6	TGCAGCCCCGCCCCCCCCGGGGCCAACGTCCTGACTTTC	CSPAPPGANVLTF
TRBV12-3/TRBV12-4	.	.	TRBJ1-5	TGTGCCAGTTCGTCAGGGTCCAGCAATCAGCCCCAGCATTTT	CASSSGSSNQPQHF
TRBV24-1	.	TRBD1	TRBJ2-1	TGTGCCACCAGGGCGGGACAGGATTACAATGAGCAGTTCTTC	CATRAGQDYNEQFF
TRBV19	many	.	TRBJ1-2	TGTGCCAGTAATTCTCGGGGGCTCTATGGCTACACCTTC	CASNSRGLYGYTF
TRBV6-1	many	.	TRBJ1-3	TGTGCCAGCAGCGCGACAGCTCACTCTGGAAACACCATATATTTT	CASSATAHSGNTIYF
TRBV7-2	many	.	TRBJ2-2	TGTGCCAGCAGCTCCCCAGCGAACACCGGGGAGCTGTTTTTT	CASSSPANTGELFF
TRBV7-9	.	TRBD1	TRBJ2-3	TGTGCCAGCAGCTTAGCGGGACAGGGGGATACGCAGTATTTT	CASSLAGQGDTQYF
TRBV20-1	many	TRBD2	TRBJ2-1	TGCAGTGCTTTTACTAGCGGGAGTTACAATGAGCAGTTCTTC	CSAFTSGSYNEQFF
TRBV29-1	.	.	TRBJ2-3	TGCAGCGTTGAAGGGGGCGGGACAGATACGCAGTATTTT	CSVEGGGTDTQYF
TRBV6-1	many	.	TRBJ2-5	TGTGCCAGCAGTGAATTCGGAGAGACCCAGTACTTC	CASSEFGETQYF
TRBV7-2	many	TRBD2	TRBJ2-7	TGTGCCAGCTCCGGACTAGCGACAAGATACGAGCAGTACTTC	CASSGLATRYEQYF
TRBV20-1	.	TRBD1	TRBJ2-2	TGCAGTGCTAAACGACAGGGGGTCGACACCGGGGAGCTGTTTTTT	CSAKRQGVDTGELFF
TRBV24-1	.	.	TRBJ1-2	TGTGCCACCAGTCCTCCGACAGACAGCTATGGCTACACCTTC	CATSPPTDSYGYTF
TRBV2	many	TRBD1	TRBJ2-7	TGTGCCAGCAGTGCGGACAGGGGGCGCGACGAGCAGTACTTC	CASSADRGRDEQYF
TRBV20-1	many	.	TRBJ1-5	TGCAGTGCTCCCCACCCGGGGGGCAATCAGCCCCAGCATTTT	CSAPHPGGNQPQHF
TRBV2	.	.	TRBJ2-5	TGTGCCAGCAGTGAAGCGCTTCGAGGGGAAGAGACCCAGTACTTC	CASSEALRGEETQYF
TRBV6-1	many	.	TRBJ2-7	TGTGCCAGCAGTGAGCCAGGGGGGAACTACGAGCAGTACTTC	CASSEPGGNYEQYF
TRBV24-1	.	.	TRBJ2-3	TGTGCCACCAGTGAAGAGAAAGATACGCAGTATTTT	CATSEEKDTQYF
TRBV20-1	many	.	TRBJ2-5	TGCAGTGCTAGAGATATCGACTTCCAAGAGACCCAGTACTTC	CSARDIDFQETQYF
TRBV29-1	.	.	TRBJ2-3	TGCAGCTTTTGGGAGAATACGCAGTATTTT	CSFWENTQYF
TRBV29-1	few	TRBD1	TRBJ1-2	TGCAGCGTTGACAAACCGGGACAGGGTCGCTATGGCTACACCTTC	CSVDKPGQGRYGYTF
TRBV5-1	once	.	TRBJ1-5	TGCGCCAGCAGCGCCGGGACCAATCAGCCCCAGCATTTT	CASSAGTNQPQHF
TRBV7-6	.	.	TRBJ1-1	TGTGCCAGCAGCATACTCGAGAACACTGAAGCTTTCTTT	CASSILENTEAFF
TRBV2	.	TRBD1	TRBJ2-7	TGTGCCAGCACCTTTTCCAGGGGGTACGAGCAGTACTTC	CASTFSRGYEQYF
TRBV7-3	.	TRBD2	TRBJ2-5	TGTGCCAGCAGCTTAATGGGGGCGGGAGGTTCGGGAGAGACCCAGTACTTC	CASSLMGAGGSGETQYF
TRBV18	.	.	TRBJ2-3	TGTGCCAGCTCACCAAGTATAACAGATACGCAGTATTTT	CASSPSITDTQYF
TRBV28	few	TRBD1	TRBJ1-1	TGTGCCAGCAGCCCCGGACAGGGGTACACTGAAGCTTTCTTT	CASSPGQGYTEAFF
TRBV3-1	few	TRBD2	TRBJ2-5	TGTGCCAGCAGCCGAGGGGCCAGCGGGACAGAGACCCAGTACTTC	CASSRGASGTETQYF